This TCR beta chain came from a study of OX40 agonist ivuxolimab in advanced cancers. General study results and limits: The study found that CD8+ T cells averaged more expanded clones than CD4+. Normalized expansion of T-cell clones was also low for some nonresponders.

Prior autoimmune disease or systemic immunosuppression barred patients. Trimming removed 2 bases from V and 2 bases from J, with 7 bases in between. This CDR3 contains 12 residues. The V gene's germline CDR1 is GTSNPN and CDR2 SVGIG (reference sequence). Repertoires were generated with immunoSEQ multiplex PCR, while TCRdb's copy carries only in-frame clones and drops some. The sample has approximately 23,000 clones, approximately 88% seen once. Regarding this clone: No antigen is known for it.

J is TRBJ2-7 and V is TRBV30; D is unresolved. The receptor's source is an adult with an advanced solid tumor such as melanoma, head and neck, liver or kidney cancer. The sample was CD4+ or CD8+ T cells sorted from blood, taken in a trial of the OX40 agonist ivuxolimab. CDR3 residues: CAWSRAAYEQYF. The CDR3 DNA reads TGTGCCTGGAGTCGGGCGGCCTACGAGCAGTACTTC.